This passage covers 13 T cell receptor beta chains from one sample sequenced in a study of cytomegalovirus exposure and HLA in healthy donors. Both 60 Vbeta primers and 13 Jbeta primers went into the PCR. Assay used: immunoSEQ multiplex PCR; TCRdb lists only in-frame clones, some missing. The table shows more than 150,000 clones, with 81% occurring only once. Sequencing used PBMCs. The receptors here all came from a man aged 50 or older in good health and CMV-seronegative.

The rearrangement uses TRBV10-3 and TRBJ1-3; 7 nucleotides line up with TRBD1. This CDR3 contains 15 residues. The V and J ends lost 5 bases and 0 bases, in that order; junction bases with no gene match: 4. The germline V gene has CDR1 ENHRY and CDR2 SYGVKD. CDR3 loop: CAISYDRASGNTIYF. As DNA, the CDR3 is TGTGCCATCAGTTATGACAGGGCCTCTGGAAACACCATATATTTT.

The V and J genes are TRBV4-3 and TRBJ2-7; perhaps TRBD2 as D (7 bases). CDR1 and CDR2 (germline): LGHNA, YSLEER. The CDR3 runs 16 residues. V gave up 4 bases and J gave up 0 bases, with 16 bases separating them. This chain's CDR3 is CASSPGGGQASYEQYF. CDR3 in DNA: TGCGCCAGCAGCCCTGGGGGGGGCCAGGCCTCCTACGAGCAGTACTTC.

The rearrangement uses TRBV7-9 and TRBJ2-3; 10 nucleotides align to TRBD2. J gave up 6 bases and V 4 bases, and 10 bases lay outside the gene matches. The CDR3 is 16 residues long. Germline values: CDR1 SEHNR, CDR2 FQNEAQ (reference sequence). CDR3 region: CASSSLQRGGPDTQYF. In DNA form, the CDR3 reads TGTGCCAGCAGCTCCCTCCAGCGGGGGGGCCCTGATACGCAGTATTTT.

The chain couples TRBV18 to TRBJ1-2; 9 nucleotides agree with TRBD1. Losses at the gene ends were 4 bases for V and 7 bases for J; bases not matched to a gene: 4. The germline V gene encodes CDR1 KGHSH and CDR2 LQKENI. This CDR3 has 13 amino acids. The CDR3 DNA reads TGTGCCAGCTCACTGGGACAGGGAAGTGGCTACACCTTC. It specifies CASSLGQGSGYTF.

This chain joins TRBV7-6 and TRBJ2-1, with 7 bases matching TRBD2. With 1 base clipped from V and 6 bases from J, the junction kept 12 bases outside the gene matches. The germline V gene has CDR1 SGHVS and CDR2 FNYEAQ. This CDR3 has 17 residues. This CDR3 is CASSLVNFGTTGNEQFF. The CDR3 DNA reads TGTGCCAGCAGCTTAGTCAACTTTGGGACTACTGGCAATGAGCAGTTCTTC.

The genes are TRBV7-8 and TRBJ1-1, with unresolved D. Trimming left V 7 bases short and J 4 bases short, with 13 bases between. This CDR3 has 13 amino acids. The V gene's germline CDR1 is SGHVS and CDR2 FQNEAQ. CDR3 sequence: CASTPGTGTEAFF. In nucleotides, the CDR3 is TGTGCCAGCACCCCGGGAACGGGCACTGAAGCTTTCTTT.

The rearrangement joins TRBV10-3 to TRBJ2-7, with D possibly being TRBD2 (7 bases). Germline V gene sequence: CDR1 ENHRY, CDR2 SYGVKD. The CDR3 contains 12 residues. V gave up 11 bases and J gave up 3 bases, with 14 bases separating them. This CDR3 is CAVGGGIYEQYF. CDR3 sequence (DNA): TGTGCCGTAGGGGGGGGGATCTACGAGCAGTACTTC.

The CDR3 DNA reads TGCGCCAGCAGCACGGATCCACAGGGGACTAGGGATGAGCAGTTCTTC. This sequence encodes CASSTDPQGTRDEQFF. This chain links TRBV5-1 with TRBJ2-1; tentative D call: TRBD2 (8 bases). This CDR3 contains 16 residues. V gave up 4 bases and J gave up 8 bases, with 22 bases separating them. Germline V gene sequence: CDR1 SGHRS, CDR2 YFSETQ.

The rearrangement links TRBV5-1 to TRBJ2-5, with 16 bases lining up with TRBD2. This CDR3 region has 17 residues. Germline V gene lookup returns CDR1 SGHRS and CDR2 YFSETQ. V was pared by 4 bases and J by 2 bases, with 5 bases of the junction left unmatched. As DNA, the CDR3 is TGCGCCAGCAGCCGGGGACTAGCGGGGGGGCCTCAAGAGACCCAGTACTTC. Encoded protein: CASSRGLAGGPQETQYF. Variable domain in full (rest from reference TRBV5-1 and TRBJ2-5): KAGVTQTPRYLIKTRGQQVTLSCSPISGHRSVSWYQQTPGQGLQFLFEYFSETQRNKGNFPGRFSGRQFSNSRSEMNVSTLELGDSALYLCASSRGLAGGPQETQYFGPGTRLLVL.

The chain links TRBV30 to TRBJ2-5; 9 bases map to TRBD1. Germline values: CDR1 GTSNPN, CDR2 SVGIG (reference sequence). Trimming at V came to 5 bases and at J to 5 bases, leaving 12 bases not matched to a gene. The length of the CDR3 is 15 residues. CDR3 coding DNA: TGTGCCTGGGCCCCCACAGGGGGCGAATTGGAGACCCAGTACTTC. It specifies CAWAPTGGELETQYF.

The V and J genes are TRBV19 and TRBJ2-5, with TRBD1 matching over 10 bases. The germline CDR1 and CDR2 sequences are LNHDA and SQIVND (reference sequence). This CDR3 has 14 amino acids. The V gene end was trimmed by 8 bases and the J gene end by 6 bases; junction bases not matched to a gene: 9. Here the CDR3 reads CASAGTGVGKTQYF. Written as DNA, the CDR3 is TGTGCCAGTGCCGGGACAGGGGTGGGAAAGACCCAGTACTTC. The whole variable domain, remainder taken from reference TRBV19 and TRBJ2-5, is DGGITQSPKYLFRKEGQNVTLSCEQNLNHDAMYWYRQDPGQGLRLIYYSQIVNDFQKGDIAEGYSVSREKKESFPLTVTSAQKNPTAFYLCASAGTGVGKTQYFGPGTRLLVL.

The rearrangement uses TRBV4-1 and TRBJ2-3, with a weak D call TRBD2 (5 bases). Germline values: CDR1 MGHRA, CDR2 YSYEKL. The CDR3 is 15 amino acids. Trimming stripped 10 bases from V and 2 bases from J, with 19 bases between. Here the CDR3 reads CATTKGDYTTDTQYF. As DNA, the CDR3 is TGCGCCACCACAAAGGGCGACTACACCACAGATACGCAGTATTTT.

The chain has TRBV18 and TRBJ1-2; TRBD1 is a possible D gene (6 bases). The CDR3 covers 16 residues. V lost 3 bases and J 0 bases, leaving 14 bases between the germline ends. The germline CDR1 and CDR2 sequences are KGHSH and LQKENI. The CDR3 here is CASSPRADRSNYGYTF. The CDR3 nucleotides read TGTGCCAGCTCACCGAGAGCGGACAGATCTAACTATGGCTACACCTTC. The whole variable domain, filled in from reference TRBV18 and TRBJ1-2, reads NAGVMQNPRHLVRRRGQEARLRCSPMKGHSHVYWYRQLPEEGLKFMVYLQKENIIDESGMPKERFSAEFPKEGPSILRIQQVVRGDSAAYFCASSPRADRSNYGYTFGSGTRLTVV.